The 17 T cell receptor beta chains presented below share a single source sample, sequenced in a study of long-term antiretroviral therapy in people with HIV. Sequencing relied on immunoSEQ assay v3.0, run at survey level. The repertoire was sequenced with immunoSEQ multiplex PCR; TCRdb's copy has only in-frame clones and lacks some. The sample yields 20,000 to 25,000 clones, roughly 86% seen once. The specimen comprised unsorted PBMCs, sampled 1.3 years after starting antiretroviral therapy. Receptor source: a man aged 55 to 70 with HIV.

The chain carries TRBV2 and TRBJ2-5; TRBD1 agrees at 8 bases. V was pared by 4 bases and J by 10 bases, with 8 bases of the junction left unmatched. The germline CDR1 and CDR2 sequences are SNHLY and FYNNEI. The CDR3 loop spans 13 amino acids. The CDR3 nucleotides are TGTGCCAGCAGTGGGGACAGGTACCGCGGCCAGTACTTC. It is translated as CASSGDRYRGQYF. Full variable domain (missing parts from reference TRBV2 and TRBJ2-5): EPEVTQTPSHQVTQMGQEVILRCVPISNHLYFYWYRQILGQKVEFLVSFYNNEISEKSEIFDDQFSVERPDGSNFTLKIRSTKLEDSAMYFCASSGDRYRGQYFGPGTRLLVL.

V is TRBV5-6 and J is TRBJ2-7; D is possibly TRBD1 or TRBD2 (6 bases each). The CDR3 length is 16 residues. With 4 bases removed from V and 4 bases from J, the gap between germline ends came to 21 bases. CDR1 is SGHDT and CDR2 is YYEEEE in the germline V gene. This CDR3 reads CASSTRGLAGLYEQYF. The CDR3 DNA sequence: TGTGCCAGCAGCACCAGGGGCCTCGCGGGGTTATACGAGCAGTACTTC.

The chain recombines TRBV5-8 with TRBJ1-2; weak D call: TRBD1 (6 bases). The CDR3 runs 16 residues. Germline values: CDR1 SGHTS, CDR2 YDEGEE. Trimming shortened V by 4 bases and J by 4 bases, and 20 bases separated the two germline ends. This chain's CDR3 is CASSPPGTNYLYGYTF. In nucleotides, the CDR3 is TGTGCCAGCAGCCCTCCGGGGACAAACTACCTCTATGGCTACACCTTC.

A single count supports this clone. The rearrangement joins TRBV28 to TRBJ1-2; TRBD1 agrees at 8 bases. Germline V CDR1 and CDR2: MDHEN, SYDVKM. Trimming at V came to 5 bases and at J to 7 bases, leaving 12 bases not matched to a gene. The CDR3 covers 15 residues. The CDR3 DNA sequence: TGTGCCAGCAGTCCTCACCGGACAGGGTGGGGTGGCTACACCTTC. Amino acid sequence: CASSPHRTGWGGYTF.

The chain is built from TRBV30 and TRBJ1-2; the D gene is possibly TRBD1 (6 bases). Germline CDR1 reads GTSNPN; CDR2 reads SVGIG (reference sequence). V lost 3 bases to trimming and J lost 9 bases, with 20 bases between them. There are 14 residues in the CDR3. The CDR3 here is CAWRSGQFHPSYTF. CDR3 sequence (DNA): TGTGCCTGGAGATCCGGACAGTTCCATCCCAGCTACACCTTC.

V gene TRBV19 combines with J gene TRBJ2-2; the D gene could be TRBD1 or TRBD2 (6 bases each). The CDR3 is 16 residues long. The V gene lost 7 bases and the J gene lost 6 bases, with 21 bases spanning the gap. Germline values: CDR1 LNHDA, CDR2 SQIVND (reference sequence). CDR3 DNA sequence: TGTGCCAGTACCCTTCAAGGGGGGTTATTGGCCGGGGAGCTGTTTTTT. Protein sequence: CASTLQGGLLAGELFF.

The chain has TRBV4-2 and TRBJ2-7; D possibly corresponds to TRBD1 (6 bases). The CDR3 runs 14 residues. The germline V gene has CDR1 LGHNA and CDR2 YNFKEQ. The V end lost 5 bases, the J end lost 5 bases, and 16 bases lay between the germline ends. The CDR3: CASSFQGYSNEQYF. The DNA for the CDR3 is TGTGCCAGCAGCTTCCAGGGGTACTCTAACGAGCAGTACTTC.

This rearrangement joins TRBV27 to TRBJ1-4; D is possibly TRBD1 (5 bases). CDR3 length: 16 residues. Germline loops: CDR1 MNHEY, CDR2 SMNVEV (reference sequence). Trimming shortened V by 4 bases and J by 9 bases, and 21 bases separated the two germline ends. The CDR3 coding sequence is TGTGCCAGCAGTTCGCAGGGTCTTCGTCTGTATCAAAAACTGTTTTTT. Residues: CASSSQGLRLYQKLFF.

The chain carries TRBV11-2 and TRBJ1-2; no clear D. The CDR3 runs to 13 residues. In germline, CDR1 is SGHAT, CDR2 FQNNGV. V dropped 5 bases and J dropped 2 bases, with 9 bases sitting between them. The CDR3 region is CASSHRENYGYTF. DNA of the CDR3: TGTGCCAGCAGCCATAGGGAGAACTATGGCTACACCTTC.

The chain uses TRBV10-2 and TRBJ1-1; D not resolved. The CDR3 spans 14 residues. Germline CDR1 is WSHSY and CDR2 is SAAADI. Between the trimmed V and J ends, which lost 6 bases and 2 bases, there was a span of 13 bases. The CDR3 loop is CASSPDNTNTEAFF. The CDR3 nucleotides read TGCGCCAGCAGCCCGGATAATACTAACACTGAAGCTTTCTTT.

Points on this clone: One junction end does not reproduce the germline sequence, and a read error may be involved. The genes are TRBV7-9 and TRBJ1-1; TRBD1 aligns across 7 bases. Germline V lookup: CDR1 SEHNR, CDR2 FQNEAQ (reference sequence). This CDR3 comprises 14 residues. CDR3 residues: CASSKQTGSTKAFF. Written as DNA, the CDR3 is TGTGCCAGCAGCAAACAGACAGGGTCCACTAAAGCTTTCTTT.

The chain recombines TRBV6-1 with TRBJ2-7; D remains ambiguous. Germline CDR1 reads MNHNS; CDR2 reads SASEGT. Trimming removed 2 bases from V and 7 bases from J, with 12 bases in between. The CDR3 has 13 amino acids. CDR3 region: CASSEFLRGEQYF. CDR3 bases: TGTGCCAGCAGTGAATTCCTTCGCGGAGAGCAGTACTTC.

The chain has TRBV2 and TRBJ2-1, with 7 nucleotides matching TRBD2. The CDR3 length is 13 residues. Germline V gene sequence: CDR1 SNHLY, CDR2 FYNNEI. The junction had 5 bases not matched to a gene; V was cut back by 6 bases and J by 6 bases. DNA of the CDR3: TGTGCCAGCAGCTGGGAGGGACCCAATGAGCAGTTCTTC. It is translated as CASSWEGPNEQFF.

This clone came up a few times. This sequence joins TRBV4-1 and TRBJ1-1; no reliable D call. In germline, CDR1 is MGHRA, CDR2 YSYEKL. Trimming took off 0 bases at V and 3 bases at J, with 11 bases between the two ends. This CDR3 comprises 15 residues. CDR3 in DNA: TGCGCCAGCAGCCAAGATCGGAACAGCTACACTGAAGCTTTCTTT. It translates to CASSQDRNSYTEAFF.

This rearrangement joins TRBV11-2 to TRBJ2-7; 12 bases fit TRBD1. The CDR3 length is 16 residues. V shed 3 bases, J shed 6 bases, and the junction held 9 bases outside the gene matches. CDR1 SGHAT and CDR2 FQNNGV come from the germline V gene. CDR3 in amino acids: CASSFPLGDRGREQYF. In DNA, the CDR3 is TGTGCCAGCAGCTTCCCACTTGGGGACAGGGGGCGCGAGCAGTACTTC. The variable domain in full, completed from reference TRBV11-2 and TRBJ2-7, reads EAGVAQSPRYKIIEKRQSVAFWCNPISGHATLYWYQQILGQGPKLLIQFQNNGVVDDSQLPKDRFSAERLKGVDSTLKIQPAKLEDSAVYLCASSFPLGDRGREQYFGPGTRLTVT.

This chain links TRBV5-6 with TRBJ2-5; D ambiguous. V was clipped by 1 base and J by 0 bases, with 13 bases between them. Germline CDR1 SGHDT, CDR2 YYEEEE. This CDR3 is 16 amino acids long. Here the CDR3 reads CASSLRVSRYQETQYF. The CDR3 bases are TGTGCCAGCAGCTTGCGCGTCTCACGGTACCAAGAGACCCAGTACTTC.

This chain's CDR3 is CASSVGPGGNTIYF. The CDR3, as DNA: TGTGCCAGCAGTGTTGGGCCGGGTGGAAACACCATATATTTT. V and J are TRBV6-1 and TRBJ1-3; D gene ambiguous. In germline, CDR1 is MNHNS, CDR2 SASEGT. The CDR3 is 14 residues long. V lost 4 bases to trimming and J lost 3 bases, with 10 bases between them.